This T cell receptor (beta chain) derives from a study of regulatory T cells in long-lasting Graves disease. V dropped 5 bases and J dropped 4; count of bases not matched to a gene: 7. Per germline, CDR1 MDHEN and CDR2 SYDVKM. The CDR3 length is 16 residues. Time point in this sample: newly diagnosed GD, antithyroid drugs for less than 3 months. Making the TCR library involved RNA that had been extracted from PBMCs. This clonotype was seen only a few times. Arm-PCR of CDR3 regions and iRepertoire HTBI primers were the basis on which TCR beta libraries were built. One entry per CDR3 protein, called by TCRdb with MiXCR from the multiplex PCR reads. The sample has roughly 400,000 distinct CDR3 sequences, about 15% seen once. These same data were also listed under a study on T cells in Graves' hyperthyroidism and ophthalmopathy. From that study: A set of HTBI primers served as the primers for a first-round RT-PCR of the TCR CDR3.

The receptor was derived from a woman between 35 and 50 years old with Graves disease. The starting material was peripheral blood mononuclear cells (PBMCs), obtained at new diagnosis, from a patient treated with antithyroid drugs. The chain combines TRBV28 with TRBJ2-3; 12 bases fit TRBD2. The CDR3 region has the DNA TGTGCCAGCAGTCCACCGGGACTAGCGGGCCCAGATACGCAGTATTTT. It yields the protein CASSPPGLAGPDTQYF.